The 12 T cell receptor beta chains below all came from one sample that was sequenced in a study of T-cell reconstitution after alpha-beta-depleted transplantation in children. For TCRbeta, the library was prepared with unique molecular identifiers. TCRdb reprocessed the PCR reads with MiXCR, giving one entry per CDR3 protein. The sample holds about 480,000 distinct CDR3 sequences, approximately 12% seen once. The specimen comprised PBMCs from the stem cell graft donor, sampled from the stem cell graft. The receptors stem from a human donor who donated a stem cell graft to a child with combined immunodeficiency.

The chain carries TRBV6-2 or TRBV6-3 and TRBJ2-1; D unresolved. Germline V CDR1 and CDR2: MNHEY, SVGEGT. This CDR3 comprises 15 residues. Trimming pared 6 bases from V and 2 bases from J, leaving 14 bases between. DNA for the CDR3: TGTGCCAGCAGAAACGAGGCTCCTACCTACAATGAGCAGTTCTTC. It yields the protein CASRNEAPTYNEQFF.

This clonotype was detected ten times or more. CDR3 DNA sequence: TGCGCCAGCAGCTTGAGAGGGTACCGCGGGTCTAGCACAGATACGCAGTATTTT. Protein: CASSLRGYRGSSTDTQYF. The gene calls are TRBV5-1 and TRBJ2-3; D might be TRBD2 (5 bases). The CDR3 has 18 residues. Germline CDR1 SGHRS, CDR2 YFSETQ. V was trimmed by 1 base and J by 0 bases, leaving 18 bases between them.

This clonotype came up a few times. V and J are TRBV27 and TRBJ2-1; TRBD1 might be the D (6 bases). This CDR3 has 16 amino acids. CDR1 and CDR2 from the germline V gene are MNHEY and SMNVEV (reference sequence). V was shortened by 5 bases and J by 4 bases, with 18 bases between the two germline ends. The CDR3 nucleotides are TGTGCCAGCAGTCCAACAGGGACCATCTCATACAATGAGCAGTTCTTC. Translation gives CASSPTGTISYNEQFF.

This clonotype was detected ten times or more. The chain recombines TRBV4-3 with TRBJ1-2, with TRBD1 as a possible D gene (6 bases). The CDR3 is made up of 13 amino acids. V shed 0 bases and J shed 5 bases, with 7 bases lying between them. Looked up from germline, CDR1 is LGHNA and CDR2 is YSLEER. The CDR3 here is CASSQEGGYGYTF. The CDR3 DNA reads TGCGCCAGCAGCCAAGAAGGGGGTTATGGCTACACCTTC.

This clonotype has at least ten counts. The chain carries TRBV25-1 and TRBJ1-5, with D hard to call. There are 14 residues in the CDR3. CDR1 is MGHDK and CDR2 is SYGVNS in the germline V gene. V lost 1 base and J lost 0, with 4 bases in between. Written as DNA, the CDR3 is TGTGCCAGCAGTGAATTTTTTAGCAATCAGCCCCAGCATTTT. As protein: CASSEFFSNQPQHF.

This clonotype was seen repeatedly, ten times or more. The rearrangement joins TRBV7-2 to TRBJ2-3, with D unclear. Looked up from germline, CDR1 is SGHTA and CDR2 is FQGNSA. V was clipped by 0 bases and J by 4 bases, with 11 bases between them. This CDR3 is built from 15 residues. DNA of the CDR3: TGTGCCAGCAGCTTAGCGGGGATGAACCCAGATACGCAGTATTTT. This encodes CASSLAGMNPDTQYF. Complete variable domain (other parts from reference TRBV7-2 and TRBJ2-3): GAGVSQSPSNKVTEKGKDVELRCDPISGHTALYWYRQSLGQGLEFLIYFQGNSAPDKSGLPSDRFSAERTGGSVSTLTIQRTQQEDSAVYLCASSLAGMNPDTQYFGPGTRLTVL.

There are many counts of this clonotype. The genes are TRBV10-3 and TRBJ2-3; 7 nucleotides align to TRBD2. The CDR3 loop spans 14 amino acids. The germline gives CDR1 ENHRY, CDR2 SYGVKD. V was pared by 4 bases and J by 3 bases, with 4 bases of the junction left unmatched. CDR3 DNA: TGTGCCATCAGTGTGAGCGGGGATACAGATACGCAGTATTTT. Amino acids: CAISVSGDTDTQYF.

This clonotype appeared a few times. The V gene is TRBV6-2 or TRBV6-3, the J gene TRBJ2-6, with 7 bases aligning to TRBD1. Germline CDR1 reads MNHEY; CDR2 reads SVGEGT. After removal of 4 bases from V and 0 bases from J, the junction contained 15 bases not matched to a gene. This CDR3 has 20 amino acids. The CDR3, as DNA: TGTGCCAGCAGTTCAATTAACCCGGGACAGAAAACCTCTGGGGCCAACGTCCTGACTTTC. Translating gives CASSSINPGQKTSGANVLTF.

The chain employs TRBV12-3 or TRBV12-4 and TRBJ2-1; 9 nucleotides line up with TRBD2. J lost 10 bases, V lost 6 bases, and 10 bases had no gene match. The CDR3 has 14 residues. The CDR3 here is CASSRPVAGVEQFF. The CDR3, as DNA: TGTGCCAGCAGCCGACCCGTAGCGGGAGTAGAGCAGTTCTTC.

The chain couples TRBV27 to TRBJ2-7, with 9 bases fitting TRBD2. This CDR3 has 14 amino acids. The germline V gene encodes CDR1 MNHEY and CDR2 SMNVEV (reference sequence). The trim removed 8 bases at V and 3 bases at J, leaving 8 bases unmatched. The CDR3 DNA sequence: TGTGCCAGCGGATCAGCGGGGGGACGCTACGAGCAGTACTTC. This translates into CASGSAGGRYEQYF.

The chain links TRBV6-1 to TRBJ1-1; D is ambiguous. The CDR3 sequence is 13 residues long. The V end was cut by 8 bases, the J end by 2 bases, with 12 bases between. Germline V gives CDR1 MNHNS, CDR2 SASEGT. CDR3 sequence reads: CASFVTTNTEAFF. The CDR3 DNA reads as TGTGCCAGCTTTGTGACCACCAACACTGAAGCTTTCTTT.

This clonotype was observed at least ten times. The gene calls are TRBV5-1 and TRBJ2-5; 9 bases line up with TRBD2. This CDR3 comprises 14 residues. J lost 1 base, V lost 6 bases, and 4 bases had no gene match. The V gene's germline CDR1 is SGHRS and CDR2 YFSETQ. CDR3 amino acids: CASTAGGSQETQYF. In DNA, the CDR3 is TGCGCCAGCACTGCGGGGGGGTCCCAAGAGACCCAGTACTTC.